What follows are 10 T cell receptor beta chains derived from one specimen sequenced in a study of blood T cell repertoires in COVID-19. The table came from immunoSEQ multiplex PCR; TCRdb's copy has only in-frame clones and leaves some out. The table has about 240,000 clones, 70% to 90% seen once. The sequencing input was peripheral blood. The receptors were sampled from a man aged 55 to 70 with acute or convalescent COVID-19.

This clone was counted once. In DNA form, the CDR3 reads TGTGCCAGCAGGGTTAGCGGGAGTGCCGGCGAGCAGTACTTC. This translates into CASRVSGSAGEQYF. The chain has TRBV28 and TRBJ2-7, with TRBD2 matching 9 bases. V lost 6 bases to trimming and J lost 6 bases; unmatched junction nucleotides: 9. In germline, CDR1 is MDHEN, CDR2 SYDVKM. CDR3 length: 14 residues.

CDR3 region: CASSPRLAGANTGELFF. The CDR3 DNA is TGTGCCAGCAGCCCCCGACTAGCGGGGGCGAACACCGGGGAGCTGTTTTTT. V is TRBV9 and J is TRBJ2-2, with 12 bases aligning to TRBD2. This CDR3 is 17 amino acids long. J was trimmed by 0 bases and V by 4 bases; bases with no gene match: 4. CDR1 and CDR2 from the germline V gene are SGDLS and YYNGEE.

This clone came up once. The V gene is TRBV25-1, the J gene TRBJ1-4; no definite D call. With 1 base removed from V and 2 bases from J, the gap between germline ends came to 5 bases. Germline lookup yields CDR1 MGHDK and CDR2 SYGVNS. This CDR3 spans 14 amino acids. The CDR3 nucleotides read TGTGCCAGCAGTGAATCCAGGACTAATGAAAAACTGTTTTTT. Its protein is CASSESRTNEKLFF.

This rearrangement joins TRBV11-1 to TRBJ2-7; TRBD2 agrees at 13 bases. The CDR3 is 14 amino acids. Germline CDR1 and CDR2: SGHAT and FQDESV (reference sequence). V gave up 1 base and J gave up 6 bases; unmatched junction bases: 0. The CDR3 loop is CASSLGLAGGEQYF. The DNA for the CDR3 is TGTGCCAGCAGCTTAGGACTAGCGGGAGGCGAGCAGTACTTC. Full variable domain (outside the CDR3, taken from reference TRBV11-1 and TRBJ2-7): EAEVAQSPRYKITEKSQAVAFWCDPISGHATLYWYRQILGQGPELLVQFQDESVVDDSQLPKDRFSAERLKGVDSTLKIQPAELGDSAMYLCASSLGLAGGEQYFGPGTRLTVT.

This clone was seen once. This chain joins TRBV12-5 and TRBJ1-6; 7 bases are shared with TRBD1. The CDR3 contains 14 residues. Per the germline V gene, CDR1 is LGHNT and CDR2 is FRNRAP. The ends lost 6 bases at V and 12 bases at J; junction bases unmatched: 11. The CDR3 region is CASGYRGEGEPLHF. DNA of the CDR3: TGTGCTAGTGGGTACAGGGGAGAAGGAGAACCCCTCCACTTT.

Remarks on this clone: The sample contains more than one DNA sequence encoding this CDR3. The chain carries TRBV5-1 and TRBJ1-4; D perhaps matches TRBD1 (6 bases). Germline-derived CDR1 and CDR2 are SGHRS and YFSETQ. The ends were cut back, 3 bases at V and 3 bases at J, with 9 bases in the middle. The CDR3 loop spans 14 amino acids. CDR3 loop: CASSSDSPNEKLFF. The CDR3 DNA reads TGCGCCAGCAGCTCGGACAGCCCTAATGAAAAACTGTTTTTT.

This chain connects TRBV28 to TRBJ1-1; tentative D call: TRBD1 (6 bases). The length of the CDR3 is 15 residues. The V end lost 5 bases, the J end lost 0 bases, and 13 bases lay between the germline ends. Germline CDR1 is MDHEN and CDR2 is SYDVKM. CDR3 region: CASSLTGPMNTEAFF. The CDR3 bases are TGTGCCAGCAGTCTCACAGGGCCAATGAACACTGAAGCTTTCTTT.

This clone was recorded a few times. V usage is TRBV29-1 and J usage is TRBJ1-2, with D tentatively TRBD1 (6 bases). Germline V gene lookup returns CDR1 SQVTM and CDR2 ANQGSEA. V lost 7 bases and J lost 2, with 14 bases in between. The CDR3 sequence is 13 residues long. CDR3 coding DNA: TGCAGCGGACACAGGGAAGGAAACTATGGCTACACCTTC. This gives the protein CSGHREGNYGYTF.

The V gene is TRBV7-2, the J gene TRBJ2-4; D unresolved. Trimming shortened V by 2 bases and J by 6 bases, and 8 bases separated the two germline ends. The CDR3 contains 13 residues. Germline values: CDR1 SGHTA, CDR2 FQGNSA. The CDR3: CASSLPPGNIQYF. For the CDR3, the DNA is TGTGCCAGCAGCTTACCCCCGGGAAACATTCAGTACTTC.

This chain links TRBV11-2 with TRBJ2-7; no clear D. The germline V and J ends were trimmed by 3 bases and 3 bases, with 6 bases remaining between them. CDR3 length equals 12 residues. The germline V gene encodes CDR1 SGHAT and CDR2 FQNNGV. The chain's CDR3 is CASSFTNYEQYF. The CDR3 nucleotides are TGTGCCAGCAGCTTTACTAACTACGAGCAGTACTTC.